The 20 T cell receptor beta chains presented below share a single source sample, sequenced in a study of shared clonotypes between healthy human individuals. CD45RO negativity and positive selection for CCR7 defined naive CD8 cells, a population that excluded terminally differentiated effector memory CD45RA+ cells. Clones were read by immunoSEQ multiplex PCR, and TCRdb kept only the in-frame ones, dropping some. This table holds about 2 million clones, over 85% found once. Material: naive CD8+ T cells sorted from blood. Every receptor here comes from a man younger than 30 in good health.

The chain couples TRBV4-3 to TRBJ2-1; maybe TRBD1 (6 bases). Trimming removed 0 bases at V and 10 bases at J, with 13 bases between. The V gene's germline CDR1 is LGHNA and CDR2 YSLEER. The CDR3 totals 14 residues. DNA of the CDR3: TGCGCCAGCAGCCAAGAAGGGTTGGGGGCCGAGCAGTTCTTC. It is translated as CASSQEGLGAEQFF.

The chain has TRBV7-9 and TRBJ2-7; D is uncertain. The CDR3 is made up of 14 amino acids. The V end lost 7 bases, the J end lost 3 bases, and 16 bases lay between the germline ends. Germline V gene lookup returns CDR1 SEHNR and CDR2 FQNEAQ (reference sequence). The CDR3 protein is CASTPPGPFYEQYF. The CDR3 DNA sequence: TGTGCCAGCACCCCCCCCGGACCTTTCTACGAGCAGTACTTC.

CDR3 region: CSVEVTGGRDEQFF. CDR3 in DNA: TGCAGCGTTGAAGTAACAGGGGGCCGCGATGAGCAGTTCTTC. This chain connects TRBV29-1 to TRBJ2-1, with TRBD1 matching over 9 bases. The CDR3 has 14 amino acids. Germline assignment: CDR1 SQVTM and CDR2 ANQGSEA. Trimming at V came to 1 base and at J to 8 bases, leaving 6 bases not matched to a gene.

The rearrangement links TRBV6-6 to TRBJ1-1; no firm D call. This CDR3 region has 14 residues. Germline V gene sequence: CDR1 MNHNY, CDR2 SVGAGI (reference sequence). Trimming took off 2 bases at V and 5 bases at J, with 12 bases between the two ends. The CDR3 region has the DNA TGTGCCAGCAGTTACGGGTCCCAGCTAACTGAAGCTTTCTTT. Its translation: CASSYGSQLTEAFF.

Of note for this clone: This specimen includes other DNA sequences encoding the same CDR3. The chain couples TRBV7-9 to TRBJ1-1; TRBD1 aligns across 9 bases. CDR3 length equals 15 residues. V was clipped by 4 bases and J by 0 bases; unmatched bases: 3. Germline values: CDR1 SEHNR, CDR2 FQNEAQ (reference sequence). The CDR3 sequence is CASSSGTGLNTEAFF. In nucleotides, the CDR3 is TGTGCCAGCAGCTCAGGGACAGGGCTGAACACTGAAGCTTTCTTT.

V is TRBV25-1 and J is TRBJ2-1, with 9 bases matching TRBD1. This CDR3 is 14 amino acids long. V lost 3 bases to trimming and J lost 6 bases; unmatched junction nucleotides: 3. Germline loops: CDR1 MGHDK, CDR2 SYGVNS. The CDR3 is CASSEGTGSNEQFF. The CDR3 DNA reads TGTGCCAGCAGTGAGGGGACAGGGAGCAATGAGCAGTTCTTC.

The chain joins TRBV29-1 to TRBJ1-1; D possibly corresponds to TRBD1 (5 bases). The CDR3 consists of 13 residues. Germline lookup yields CDR1 SQVTM and CDR2 ANQGSEA. Trimming left V 7 bases short and J 2 bases short, with 14 bases between. The CDR3 nucleotides are TGCAGCGGGAGGGGACCGGAAAACACTGAAGCTTTCTTT. This encodes CSGRGPENTEAFF.

The V gene is TRBV27, the J gene TRBJ2-7; D remains ambiguous. The CDR3 sequence is 18 residues long. CDR1 and CDR2 (germline): MNHEY, SMNVEV (reference sequence). V was pared by 4 bases and J by 1 base, with 23 bases between. The DNA of the CDR3 is TGTGCCAGCAGTTCAAAATACCTACAGAGCAATACTTCCTACGAGCAGTACTTC. Protein sequence: CASSSKYLQSNTSYEQYF.

This clone was detected only once. The chain employs TRBV7-9 and TRBJ1-4; D uncertain. The CDR3 covers 14 residues. V was clipped by 5 bases and J by 6 bases, with 13 bases between them. Germline CDR1 is SEHNR and CDR2 is FQNEAQ (reference sequence). The CDR3 spells CASSRDQVHEKLFF. CDR3 in DNA: TGTGCCAGCAGCCGAGACCAGGTCCATGAAAAACTGTTTTTT.

This chain connects TRBV2 to TRBJ1-1; no reliable D call. This CDR3 has 13 residues. V dropped 3 bases and J dropped 1 base, with 6 bases sitting between them. Germline lookup yields CDR1 SNHLY and CDR2 FYNNEI. The CDR3 DNA sequence: TGTGCCAGCAGTGACCCGGGGAACACTGAAGCTTTCTTT. Protein sequence: CASSDPGNTEAFF.

The chain employs TRBV10-3 and TRBJ2-7; 8 bases map to TRBD2. V lost 8 bases and J lost 5; bases outside the gene matches: 2. Germline V gene sequence: CDR1 ENHRY, CDR2 SYGVKD. The CDR3 covers 11 residues. CDR3 residues: CAIAGGDEQYF. The CDR3 DNA reads TGTGCCATCGCCGGGGGGGACGAGCAGTACTTC.

DNA of the CDR3: TGTGCCAGCAGCCCCGACCCAGGGAACACTGAAGCTTTCTTT. Translating gives CASSPDPGNTEAFF. This chain links TRBV7-3 with TRBJ1-1; D is unclear. The CDR3 is 14 amino acids. V lost 5 bases to trimming and J lost 1 base, with 11 bases between them. CDR1 is SGHTA, CDR2 FQGTGA, per germline.

V and J are TRBV27 and TRBJ2-1; 8 bases align to TRBD2. This CDR3 has 16 residues. The V gene end was trimmed by 2 bases and the J gene end by 5 bases; junction bases not matched to a gene: 8. Germline values: CDR1 MNHEY, CDR2 SMNVEV (reference sequence). CDR3 protein: CASSLILAGGHNEQFF. CDR3 DNA sequence: TGTGCCAGCAGTTTAATTCTCGCGGGGGGTCACAATGAGCAGTTCTTC.

This clone appeared once. V and J are TRBV2 and TRBJ1-2, with D hard to call. The CDR3 has 17 residues. The ends were cut back, 1 base at V and 2 bases at J, with 17 bases in the middle. CDR1 is SNHLY and CDR2 is FYNNEI in the germline V gene. As DNA, the CDR3 is TGTGCCAGCAGTGAAGGAGTTTTAGAAAGTCAGAACTATGGCTACACCTTC. Its protein product is CASSEGVLESQNYGYTF.

This clone is a singleton in its sample. This chain connects TRBV13 to TRBJ1-4; D gene unclear. Germline V gene lookup returns CDR1 PRHDT and CDR2 FYEKMQ (reference sequence). The CDR3 has 12 residues. Trimming pared 8 bases from V and 5 bases from J, leaving 9 bases between. The CDR3 coding sequence is TGTGCCAGCCGGTTTGGGAATGAAAAACTGTTTTTT. Protein sequence: CASRFGNEKLFF.

To note about this clone: Other DNA sequences in this specimen translate into the identical CDR3. J is TRBJ2-7 and V is TRBV5-1; no clear D gene. CDR3 length: 13 residues. Germline V CDR1 and CDR2: SGHRS, YFSETQ. V was pared by 2 bases and J by 1 base, with 7 bases between. The CDR3, as DNA: TGCGCCAGCAGCTTAAGGCCTTCCTACGAGCAGTACTTC. Its translation: CASSLRPSYEQYF.

V is TRBV6-1 and J is TRBJ2-3; 8 positions match TRBD2. The CDR3 runs 17 residues. V shed 0 bases, J shed 3 bases, and the junction held 8 bases outside the gene matches. The germline gives CDR1 MNHNS, CDR2 SASEGT. CDR3 sequence (DNA): TGTGCCAGCAGTGAAGCTCCAGCGGGAGCACTGACAGATACGCAGTATTTT. Translation: CASSEAPAGALTDTQYF.

The V call is TRBV28, the J call TRBJ2-2; TRBD1 agrees at 7 bases. The trim removed 6 bases at V and 6 bases at J, leaving 4 bases unmatched. The CDR3 totals 13 residues. Germline V gene data show CDR1 as MDHEN and CDR2 as SYDVKM. CDR3 sequence: CASRTTGAGELFF. CDR3 coding DNA: TGTGCCAGCAGGACCACAGGGGCCGGGGAGCTGTTTTTT.

In its sample, this clone was seen once. This chain joins TRBV5-8 and TRBJ1-3; no definite D call. CDR1 and CDR2 (germline): SGHTS, YDEGEE. V was pared by 4 bases and J by 4 bases, with 21 bases between. The CDR3 consists of 17 residues. This CDR3 reads CASSRGPNLVVGNTIYF. Written as DNA, the CDR3 is TGTGCCAGCAGCCGCGGACCAAACTTGGTAGTGGGAAACACCATATATTTT.

This rearrangement joins TRBV7-9 to TRBJ2-1; TRBD2 agrees at 10 bases. Per germline, CDR1 SEHNR and CDR2 FQNEAQ (reference sequence). This CDR3 has 15 residues. After removal of 0 bases from V and 7 bases from J, the junction contained 3 bases not matched to a gene. The CDR3 spells CASSLASGRNNEQFF. CDR3 nucleotide sequence: TGTGCCAGCAGCTTAGCTAGCGGGAGGAATAATGAGCAGTTCTTC.